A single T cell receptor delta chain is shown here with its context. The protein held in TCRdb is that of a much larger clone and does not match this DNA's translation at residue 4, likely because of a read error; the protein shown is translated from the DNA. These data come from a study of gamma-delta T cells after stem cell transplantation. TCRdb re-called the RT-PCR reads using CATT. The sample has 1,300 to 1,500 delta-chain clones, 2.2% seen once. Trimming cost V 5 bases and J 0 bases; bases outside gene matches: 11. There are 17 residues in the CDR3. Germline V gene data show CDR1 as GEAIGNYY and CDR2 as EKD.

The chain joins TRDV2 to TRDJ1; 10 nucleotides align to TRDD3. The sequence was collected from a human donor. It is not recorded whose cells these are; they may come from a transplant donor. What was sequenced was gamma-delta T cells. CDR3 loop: CACGTVMGDTYTDKLIF. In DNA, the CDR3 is TGTGCCTGTGGCACGGTGATGGGGGATACTTACACCGATAAACTCATCTTT.